What follows are 28 T cell receptor beta chains derived from one specimen sequenced in a study of T cells in Graves' hyperthyroidism and ophthalmopathy. Using RNA transcripts as the source, TCR beta CDR3 regions were amplified. HTBI primers drove first-round RT-PCR of the TCR CDR3. TCRdb itself ran the multiplex PCR reads through MiXCR, one entry per CDR3 protein. The sample contains a few hundred thousand distinct CDR3 sequences, roughly 15% of which appear only once. Input material: blood. These receptors all come from a woman aged 55-69 years with Graves' ophthalmopathy.

The sample holds a few counts of this clonotype. The CDR3 DNA reads as TGTGCCAGCAGCTTAGCCGGGAGGGCCTCTGGGGCCAACGTCCTGACTTTC. Translation: CASSLAGRASGANVLTF. The rearrangement joins TRBV5-5 to TRBJ2-6, with 8 bases fitting TRBD2. The CDR3 length is 17 residues. The V segment lost 2 bases and the J segment 0 bases; nucleotides outside the gene matches: 4. CDR1 and CDR2 (germline): SGHKS, YYEKEE (reference sequence). The whole variable domain, remainder taken from reference TRBV5-5 and TRBJ2-6, is DAGVTQSPTHLIKTRGQQVTLRCSPISGHKSVSWYQQVLGQGPQFIFQYYEKEERGRGNFPDRFSARQFPNYSSELNVNALLLGDSALYLCASSLAGRASGANVLTFGAGSRLTVL.

Many counts were recorded for this clonotype. The chain combines TRBV28 with TRBJ2-1; TRBD2 matches at 9 bases. The V gene's germline CDR1 is MDHEN and CDR2 SYDVKM. The CDR3 spans 15 residues. V lost 6 bases and J lost 7; bases outside the gene matches: 10. In nucleotides, the CDR3 is TGTGCCAGCAGCCTGTCAGCGGGAGGCCGAAATGAGCAGTTCTTC. This codes for CASSLSAGGRNEQFF.

Ten or more counts support this clonotype. V gene TRBV7-9 combines with J gene TRBJ2-5; TRBD2 matches 8 bases. Germline CDR1 and CDR2: SEHNR and FQNEAQ (reference sequence). V lost 7 bases to trimming and J lost 7 bases; unmatched junction nucleotides: 5. This CDR3 has 12 amino acids. Here the CDR3 DNA reads TGTGCCAGCACGGGACTAGGAGGGACCCAGTACTTC. This gives the protein CASTGLGGTQYF.

This clonotype was counted many times. The genes are TRBV27 and TRBJ2-1; the match to TRBD2 covers 8 bases. Per germline, CDR1 MNHEY and CDR2 SMNVEV (reference sequence). J lost 8 bases, V lost 3 bases, and 12 bases had no gene match. This CDR3 spans 16 amino acids. The CDR3 DNA reads TGTGCCAGCAGTTTGGGGACTAGACCTCCCTCGGATGAGCAGTTCTTC. This translates into CASSLGTRPPSDEQFF.

This clonotype was seen a handful of times. This chain connects TRBV4-2 to TRBJ2-6, with D perhaps TRBD1 (6 bases). Germline V gives CDR1 LGHNA, CDR2 YNFKEQ. The length of the CDR3 is 15 residues. Trimming stripped 5 bases from V and 3 bases from J, with 11 bases between. CDR3 loop: CASSRAGDGANVLTF. CDR3 sequence (DNA): TGTGCCAGCAGCAGAGCAGGGGATGGGGCCAACGTCCTGACTTTC.

This clonotype was found many times. This chain uses TRBV5-1 with TRBJ2-7; D might be TRBD2 (5 bases). V lost 0 bases and J 9 bases, leaving 19 bases between the germline ends. Germline CDR1 and CDR2: SGHRS and YFSETQ. This CDR3 contains 15 residues. The CDR3 DNA is TGCGCCAGCAGCTTGGGGTCCGGCCGGGAAGCGAGGCAGTACTTC. Protein product: CASSLGSGREARQYF.

The chain joins TRBV28 to TRBJ2-7; D remains ambiguous. Trimming removed 3 bases at V and 3 bases at J, with 12 bases between. Looked up from germline, CDR1 is MDHEN and CDR2 is SYDVKM. The CDR3 spans 14 residues. The CDR3 loop is CASSFSRLSYEQYF. The CDR3, as DNA: TGTGCCAGCAGTTTTTCCAGGTTAAGCTACGAGCAGTACTTC. Drawing the rest from reference TRBV28 and TRBJ2-7, the complete variable domain is DVKVTQSSRYLVKRTGEKVFLECVQDMDHENMFWYRQDPGLGLRLIYFSYDVKMKEKGDIPEGYSVSREKKERFSLILESASTNQTSMYLCASSFSRLSYEQYFGPGTRLTVT.

The chain has TRBV7-2 and TRBJ2-7, with 7 bases that match TRBD1. The V gene's germline CDR1 is SGHTA and CDR2 FQGNSA. The CDR3 totals 14 residues. With 3 bases clipped from V and 7 bases from J, the junction kept 9 bases outside the gene matches. For the CDR3, the DNA is TGTGCCAGCAGCTTGAAGGGGGCGGTGAATGAGCAGTACTTC. Its translation is CASSLKGAVNEQYF.

The CDR3: CASSFSAGGDYVGELFF. The CDR3 DNA sequence: TGTGCCAGCAGTTTCTCCGCGGGGGGAGATTATGTCGGGGAGCTGTTTTTT. This chain joins TRBV28 and TRBJ2-2, with TRBD2 matching 8 bases. Germline trimming cut 3 bases from V and 7 bases from J; bases unmatched to any gene: 13. Germline V gene lookup returns CDR1 MDHEN and CDR2 SYDVKM. CDR3 length: 17 residues. The whole variable domain, remainder taken from reference TRBV28 and TRBJ2-2, is DVKVTQSSRYLVKRTGEKVFLECVQDMDHENMFWYRQDPGLGLRLIYFSYDVKMKEKGDIPEGYSVSREKKERFSLILESASTNQTSMYLCASSFSAGGDYVGELFFGEGSRLTVL.

A single count supports this clonotype. The chain combines TRBV6-1 with TRBJ2-5; TRBD1 agrees at 9 bases. The CDR3 sequence is 15 residues long. Germline-derived CDR1 and CDR2 are MNHNS and SASEGT. The junction had 3 bases not matched to a gene; V was cut back by 3 bases and J by 1 base. The CDR3 is CASSDLTGGQETQYF. The CDR3 DNA is TGTGCCAGCAGTGATCTGACAGGGGGCCAAGAGACCCAGTACTTC.

This clonotype was picked up many times. The V call is TRBV2, the J call TRBJ2-7; 9 bases align to TRBD1. The V gene's germline CDR1 is SNHLY and CDR2 FYNNEI. Unmatched junction bases numbered 10, after V lost 6 bases and J lost 7 bases. This CDR3 region has 14 residues. Here the CDR3 DNA reads TGTGCCAGCAGAAAGACCGGGACAGGGTTTGAGCAGTACTTC. This encodes CASRKTGTGFEQYF. Supplemented by reference TRBV2 and TRBJ2-7, the full variable domain reads EPEVTQTPSHQVTQMGQEVILRCVPISNHLYFYWYRQILGQKVEFLVSFYNNEISEKSEIFDDQFSVERPDGSNFTLKIRSTKLEDSAMYFCASRKTGTGFEQYFGPGTRLTVT.

In this sample, this clonotype turned up many times. The rearrangement links TRBV11-2 to TRBJ2-6; D is perhaps TRBD1 or TRBD2 (6 bases each). V dropped 4 bases and J dropped 5 bases, with 15 bases sitting between them. Germline CDR1 and CDR2: SGHAT and FQNNGV. This CDR3 is built from 16 residues. CDR3 region: CASSSLPRGRANVLTF. The DNA of the CDR3 is TGTGCCAGCAGCTCCCTCCCCCGGGGGCGGGCCAACGTCCTGACTTTC.

V usage is TRBV2 and J usage is TRBJ2-5; TRBD2 matches 7 bases. Germline loops: CDR1 SNHLY, CDR2 FYNNEI. The V gene end was trimmed by 6 bases and the J gene end by 5 bases; junction bases not matched to a gene: 15. The CDR3 length is 16 residues. The DNA for the CDR3 is TGTGCCAGCAGGAGGAGGGCTAGCGGAGCGGGGGAGACCCAGTACTTC. This sequence encodes CASRRRASGAGETQYF.

Note on this clonotype: A clone one base away is much larger, so this may be a read error. The CDR3 carries no conserved terminal phenylalanine or tryptophan, so it likely arises from a read error. The chain has TRBV12-3 or TRBV12-4 and TRBJ2-6; the match to TRBD1 covers 7 bases. The CDR3 runs 15 residues. The V and J ends lost 3 bases and 4 bases, in that order; junction bases with no gene match: 3. The CDR3 DNA follows: TGTGCCAGCAGTTTGACAGGGCCCGGGGCCAACGTCCTGACTATC. Encoded protein: CASSLTGPGANVLTI.

A few counts support this clonotype. V usage is TRBV9 and J usage is TRBJ2-3; 10 positions agree with TRBD2. The ends lost 4 bases at V and 1 base at J; junction bases unmatched: 6. This CDR3 spans 16 amino acids. CDR1 and CDR2 from the germline V gene are SGDLS and YYNGEE. CDR3 bases: TGTGCCAGCAGCCCTGGAGCGGGAGGGGGCACAGATACGCAGTATTTT. Encoded protein: CASSPGAGGGTDTQYF.

About this clonotype: The junction departs from the called germline gene at one end, perhaps through a read error. This chain uses TRBV5-1 with TRBJ2-7; weak D call: TRBD2 (6 bases). CDR1 SGHRS and CDR2 YFSETQ come from the germline V gene. This CDR3 is 15 amino acids long. The CDR3 coding sequence is TGCGCCAGCACCCCTTCGGGGGAATCGGACTACGAGCAGCACTTC. This codes for CASTPSGESDYEQHF. Using reference TRBV5-1 and TRBJ2-7 for the parts outside the CDR3, the full variable domain is KAGVTQTPRYLIKTRGQQVTLSCSPISGHRSVSWYQQTPGQGLQFLFEYFSETQRNKGNFPGRFSGRQFSNSRSEMNVSTLELGDSALYLCASTPSGESDYEQHFGPGTRLTVT.

The chain carries TRBV12-3 or TRBV12-4 and TRBJ1-2, with 7 bases matching TRBD1. CDR3 length: 13 residues. The junction had 4 bases not matched to a gene; V was cut back by 8 bases and J by 1 base. CDR3 residues: CASGQEFNYGYTF. The DNA of the CDR3 is TGTGCCAGCGGACAGGAGTTTAACTATGGCTACACCTTC.

The sample holds a few counts of this clonotype. V usage is TRBV9 and J usage is TRBJ2-5; D gene ambiguous. The V and J ends lost 0 bases and 5 bases respectively, with 11 bases between them. Germline V CDR1 and CDR2: SGDLS, YYNGEE. The CDR3 is 14 amino acids. The CDR3 sequence is CASSVEAARETQYF. The CDR3 DNA reads as TGTGCCAGCAGCGTAGAGGCTGCGAGGGAGACCCAGTACTTC.

This clonotype showed up just a few times. This rearrangement joins TRBV19 to TRBJ2-5, with D tentatively TRBD1 or TRBD2 (5 bases each). The CDR3 has 12 amino acids. Trimming left V 1 base short and J 11 bases short, with 11 bases between. Per the germline V gene, CDR1 is LNHDA and CDR2 is SQIVND (reference sequence). CDR3 sequence: CASSIGDGPQYF. CDR3 bases: TGTGCCAGTAGTATAGGGGACGGACCGCAGTACTTC.

Many counts were recorded for this clonotype. The chain links TRBV28 to TRBJ1-1; no firm D call. Germline V gene sequence: CDR1 MDHEN, CDR2 SYDVKM. This CDR3 is built from 12 residues. Between the trimmed V and J ends, which lost 6 bases and 11 bases, there was a span of 16 bases. The CDR3 protein is CASSRSRGRAFF. The CDR3 DNA reads TGTGCCAGCAGCAGAAGCCGGGGTAGGGCTTTCTTT.

The gene calls are TRBV6-1 and TRBJ2-2; no definite D call. The germline V and J ends were trimmed by 6 bases and 6 bases, with 14 bases remaining between them. The CDR3 loop spans 14 amino acids. Germline V gene sequence: CDR1 MNHNS, CDR2 SASEGT. The CDR3 nucleotides read TGTGCCAGCAGCCGGACCCCCCGATCCGGGGAGCTGTTTTTT. Amino acid sequence: CASSRTPRSGELFF.

There are many counts of this clonotype. The chain recombines TRBV20-1 with TRBJ2-3; a possible D gene is TRBD2 (5 bases). CDR1 and CDR2 (germline): DFQATT, SNEGSKA (reference sequence). V was clipped by 6 bases and J by 0 bases, with 19 bases between them. This CDR3 is built from 16 residues. CDR3 sequence: CSAAGWTRTSTDTQYF. In nucleotides, the CDR3 is TGCAGTGCCGCCGGGTGGACGCGGACTAGCACAGATACGCAGTATTTT.

The chain links TRBV24-1 to TRBJ2-5; the D is unclear. Per the germline V gene, CDR1 is KGHDR and CDR2 is SFDVKD. Deletions cut 5 bases from V and 4 bases from J, with 16 bases between. The CDR3 has 15 residues. CDR3 DNA sequence: TGTGCCACCAGTGCCCCGGGCCGGGTAGGAGAGACCCAGTACTTC. It yields the protein CATSAPGRVGETQYF.

At least ten counts were recorded for this clonotype. This chain joins TRBV28 and TRBJ2-3; 7 bases fit TRBD1. The V gene's germline CDR1 is MDHEN and CDR2 SYDVKM. Losses at the gene ends were 8 bases for V and 4 bases for J; bases not matched to a gene: 9. The CDR3 is made up of 14 amino acids. CDR3 bases: TGTGCCAGCCGACAGGGAGAAAGAGCAGATACGCAGTATTTT. Translating gives CASRQGERADTQYF.

This clonotype was counted at least ten times. The gene calls are TRBV3-1 and TRBJ2-1; 7 bases match TRBD2. J was trimmed by 0 bases and V by 1 base; bases with no gene match: 3. This CDR3 region has 16 residues. The germline V gene encodes CDR1 LGHDT and CDR2 YNNKEL (reference sequence). DNA for the CDR3: TGTGCCAGCAGCCAAGGGGCGGGAGTCTCCTACAATGAGCAGTTCTTC. Protein: CASSQGAGVSYNEQFF.

This clonotype was seen at least ten times. The chain is built from TRBV7-9 and TRBJ2-1; the match to TRBD2 covers 7 bases. Trimming took 0 bases from V and 3 from J; bases not matched to a gene: 2. CDR1 SEHNR and CDR2 FQNEAQ come from the germline V gene (reference sequence). The CDR3 consists of 15 residues. The chain's CDR3 is CASSLARDYYNEQFF. The CDR3 region has the DNA TGTGCCAGCAGCTTAGCGCGGGACTACTACAATGAGCAGTTCTTC.

The V gene is TRBV6-1, the J gene TRBJ1-5; D is ambiguous. CDR3 length: 12 residues. Germline assignment: CDR1 MNHNS and CDR2 SASEGT. Deletions cut 1 base from V and 7 bases from J, with 5 bases between. CDR3 sequence: CASSEGIQPQHF. The DNA of the CDR3 is TGTGCCAGCAGTGAAGGGATCCAGCCCCAGCATTTT.

This clonotype was detected only a few times. The gene calls are TRBV28 and TRBJ2-7, with D uncertain. V dropped 4 bases and J dropped 0 bases, with 16 bases sitting between them. Germline CDR1 and CDR2: MDHEN and SYDVKM. The CDR3 covers 16 residues. The CDR3 DNA reads TGTGCCAGCAGTTCGGCCTACCCTGTGGGCTCCTACGAGCAGTACTTC. It yields the protein CASSSAYPVGSYEQYF.